Listed below are T cell receptor beta chains from one sample, sequenced in a study of metastatic and nonmetastatic thyroid tumors. MiXCR was used by TCRdb to re-call the PCR reads. The sample includes approximately 25,000 clones, over 15% of them seen just once. The sample comprised blood. Receptor source: a male donor with papillary thyroid cancer or a benign thyroid nodule (not recorded which). Some clones in this sample may be carry-over from other donors' samples. Each CDR3 is given with its conserved first and last residue. A D gene is named only where the DNA matches it firmly. Clone sizes are given selectively: once, few, many, or a class where the clone is expanded.

J,size,V,D,CDR3,DNA
TRBJ1-1,many,TRBV5-1,.,CASSLVVETEAFF,TGCGCCAGCAGCTTGGTCGTGGAGACTGAAGCTTTCTTT
TRBJ2-7,few,TRBV7-2,.,CASSDRDYEQYF,TGTGCCAGCAGCGATCGGGACTACGAGCAGTACTTC
TRBJ2-4,many,TRBV11-2,.,CASSSPGTLAKNIQYF,TGTGCCAGCAGCTCCCCTGGGACCCTAGCCAAAAACATTCAGTACTTC
TRBJ2-3,many,TRBV13,TRBD2,CASSLGFAGGSTDTQYF,TGTGCCAGCAGCTTAGGCTTCGCGGGAGGTAGCACAGATACGCAGTATTTT
TRBJ1-1,many,TRBV15,.,CATSREVGEGTEAFF,TGTGCCACCAGCAGAGAGGTTGGCGAGGGGACTGAAGCTTTCTTT
TRBJ1-5,.,TRBV5-1,.,CASSLESGLNQPQHF,TGCGCCAGCAGCTTGGAGTCAGGTCTTAATCAGCCCCAGCATTTT
TRBJ2-7,.,TRBV28,.,CASSLSVGGTPDF,TGTGCCAGCAGTTTATCGGTAGGGGGGACACCCGACTTC
TRBJ2-2,many,TRBV2,TRBD1,CASRPGQGHGELFF,TGTGCCAGCAGGCCGGGACAGGGCCACGGGGAGCTGTTTTTT
TRBJ2-7,many,TRBV11-2,.,CASSLPELSRYEQYF,TGTGCCAGCAGCTTACCCGAATTATCCAGGTACGAGCAGTACTTC
TRBJ2-1,.,TRBV30,.,CALSRSTEQFF,TGTGCCCTGAGTCGGTCAACTGAGCAGTTCTTC
TRBJ2-7,medium-sized,TRBV2,.,CASSAPFRVEQYF,TGTGCCAGCAGCGCCCCATTCAGAGTCGAGCAGTACTTC
TRBJ2-2,many,TRBV14,TRBD1,CASSQVKVWGQYLPTGELFF,TGTGCCAGCAGCCAAGTAAAAGTGTGGGGACAGTACCTCCCAACCGGGGAGCTGTTTTTT
TRBJ2-5,.,TRBV7-9,.,CASSPRWGAGETQYF,TGTGCCAGCAGCCCACGATGGGGGGCGGGAGAGACCCAGTACTTC
TRBJ2-7,.,TRBV30,TRBD1,CAWSGLRGQGFYEQYF,TGTGCCTGGAGTGGTTTGAGGGGACAGGGATTCTACGAGCAGTACTTC
TRBJ2-1,many,TRBV7-9,TRBD2,CASSKPGLAGNNEQFF,TGTGCCAGCAGCAAGCCGGGACTAGCGGGTAACAATGAGCAGTTCTTC
TRBJ2-2,.,TRBV7-6,TRBD2,CASSSGLAGATGELFF,TGTGCCAGCAGCTCGGGACTAGCGGGAGCCACCGGGGAGCTGTTTTTT
TRBJ2-7,few,TRBV2,.,CASSALSWSYEQYF,TGTGCCAGCAGCGCGTTGTCATGGTCTTACGAGCAGTACTTC
TRBJ2-7,few,TRBV27,.,CASTRPGGEQHF,TGTGCCAGCACCCGCCCTGGGGGCGAGCAGCACTTC
TRBJ2-7,many,TRBV5-1,.,CASSLSGPYEQYF,TGCGCCAGCAGCTTGTCCGGGCCCTACGAGCAGTACTTC
TRBJ2-7,.,TRBV9,TRBD2,CASSAGLAGQQYF,TGTGCCAGCAGTGCAGGACTAGCGGGACAACAGTACTTC
TRBJ2-7,few,TRBV6-1,TRBD2,CASREAGVAGDEQYF,TGTGCCAGCAGGGAAGCGGGAGTTGCGGGTGACGAGCAGTACTTC
TRBJ1-3,.,TRBV6-2/TRBV6-3,.,CASSYSGGMAGNTIYF,TGTGCCAGCAGTTACTCGGGGGGAATGGCGGGAAACACCATATATTTT
TRBJ1-1,many,TRBV7-6,TRBD1,CASSTPGQGNEAFF,TGTGCCAGCAGCACACCCGGACAGGGCAATGAAGCTTTCTTT
TRBJ2-7,.,TRBV20-1,TRBD2,CSARDLTSGADFSYEQYF,TGCAGTGCTAGAGATCTAACTAGCGGGGCCGACTTCTCCTACGAGCAGTACTTC
TRBJ2-1,many,TRBV3-1,.,CASSQESDEQFF,TGTGCCAGCAGCCAAGAATCGGATGAGCAGTTCTTC
TRBJ1-4,many,TRBV6-5,.,CASSYSQGGEKLFF,TGTGCCAGCAGTTACTCACAGGGAGGCGAAAAACTGTTTTTT
TRBJ1-1,many,TRBV20-1,.,CSAPQNMNTEAFF,TGCAGTGCGCCCCAAAATATGAACACTGAAGCTTTCTTT
TRBJ2-2,many,TRBV3-1,.,CASSQTVHRVQTGELFF,TGTGCCAGCAGCCAAACAGTTCACAGGGTTCAAACCGGGGAGCTGTTTTTT
TRBJ2-7,many,TRBV5-1,TRBD2,CASSLDPGGEQYF,TGCGCCAGCAGCTTGGATCCGGGGGGAGAGCAGTACTTC
TRBJ2-7,.,TRBV10-3,.,CAITPGVSVEQYF,TGTGCCATTACCCCGGGAGTGTCGGTCGAGCAGTACTTC
TRBJ1-2,.,TRBV20-1,.,CSASALIENENYGYTF,TGCAGTGCTAGTGCTCTCATAGAGAACGAGAACTATGGCTACACTTTC
TRBJ2-7,many,TRBV28,.,CAGSLRGHHEQYF,TGTGCCGGCAGTTTACGGGGACACCACGAGCAGTACTTC
TRBJ2-5,many,TRBV5-4,TRBD2,CASSLARAGGEETQYF,TGTGCCAGCAGCTTGGCCAGGGCGGGAGGGGAAGAGACCCAGTACTTC
TRBJ2-5,many,TRBV20-1,.,CSARDPGLAQETQYF,TGCAGTGCTAGAGATCCCGGACTGGCGCAAGAGACCCAGTACTTC
TRBJ2-7,.,TRBV30,TRBD2,CAWSGYPGSGGYF,TGTGCATGGAGCGGGTATCCCGGCTCGGGGGGGTACTTC
TRBJ2-4,few,TRBV19,.,CASSIPGDIQYF,TGTGCCAGTAGTATCCCTGGAGACATTCAGTACTTC
TRBJ2-4,many,TRBV4-2,.,CASSQSGTIKNIQYF,TGTGCCAGCAGCCAATCCGGGACAATAAAAAACATTCAGTACTTC
TRBJ2-7,.,TRBV18,TRBD2,CASSAPGTSHYEQYF,TGTGCCAGCTCAGCCCCCGGGACTAGTCATTACGAGCAGTACTTC
TRBJ2-7,many,TRBV5-1,.,CASSLSATTYEQYF,TGCGCCAGCAGCTTGAGCGCCACAACCTACGAGCAGTACTTC
TRBJ2-7,many,TRBV10-1,.,CALKAGHYEQYF,TGCGCCCTCAAGGCGGGGCACTACGAGCAGTACTTC
TRBJ2-3,.,TRBV24-1,.,CATSDPRWGTDTQYF,TGTGCCACCAGTGATCCCCGGTGGGGCACAGATACGCAGTATTTT
TRBJ2-7,medium-sized,TRBV27,.,CASSLWGTHEQYF,TGTGCCAGCAGTTTATGGGGGACCCACGAGCAGTACTTC
TRBJ2-1,many,TRBV5-1,.,CASSRTGSSYNEQFF,TGCGCCAGCAGTCGTACAGGGTCCTCCTACAATGAGCAGTTCTTC
TRBJ2-1,many,TRBV11-2,.,CASSLYRPDNEQFF,TGTGCCAGCAGCTTATACCGGCCAGACAATGAGCAGTTCTTC
TRBJ2-3,many,TRBV5-1,.,CASSPPPSTDTQYF,TGCGCCAGCAGCCCACCTCCTAGCACAGATACGCAGTATTTT
TRBJ2-7,.,TRBV20-1,TRBD2,CSASGTSGSWYEQYF,TGCAGTGCTAGCGGGACTAGCGGGAGCTGGTACGAGCAGTACTTC
TRBJ2-6,.,TRBV27,.,CASSLRRERLSGANVLTF,TGTGCCAGCAGTTTAAGAAGGGAAAGGCTTTCTGGGGCCAACGTACTGACTTTC
TRBJ1-1,many,TRBV10-1,.,CASMREFGTEAFF,TGCGCCAGCATGCGGGAGTTTGGCACTGAAGCTTTCTTT
TRBJ2-1,few,TRBV28,.,CASIVPGAEGNNEQFF,TGTGCCAGCATAGTCCCCGGGGCGGAGGGAAACAATGAGCAGTTTTTC
TRBJ1-5,many,TRBV10-1,.,CASSRTGNQPQHF,TGCGCCAGCAGTAGGACGGGCAATCAGCCCCAGCATTTT
TRBJ1-4,many,TRBV20-1,TRBD1,CSARDSRGHNEKLFF,TGCAGTGCTAGAGATTCAAGGGGGCATAATGAAAAACTGTTTTTT
TRBJ1-1,many,TRBV20-1,.,CSAIPIGGGEAFF,TGCAGTGCTATCCCGATAGGAGGGGGTGAAGCTTTCTTT
TRBJ2-2,many,TRBV5-1,.,CASSLVQGNTGELFF,TGCGCCAGCAGCTTGGTACAGGGGAACACCGGGGAGCTGTTTTTT
TRBJ2-5,many,TRBV6-4,TRBD2,CASTPGREGSGETQYF,TGTGCCAGCACACCGGGGCGGGAGGGCTCCGGGGAGACCCAGTACTTC
TRBJ2-7,many,TRBV27,TRBD1,CASQERDSSYEQYF,TGTGCCAGCCAAGAACGGGACAGCTCCTACGAGCAGTACTTC
TRBJ2-2,.,TRBV4-1,.,CASSWDSFGELFF,TGCGCCAGCAGCTGGGATTCGTTCGGGGAGCTGTTTTTT
TRBJ2-7,.,TRBV3-1,.,CASSQGLAGQQYF,TGTGCCAGCAGCCAAGGGTTGGCAGGGCAACAGTACTTC
TRBJ2-5,many,TRBV19,.,CASSTPHSGTWTQYF,TGTGCCAGTAGTACCCCCCATAGCGGTACGTGGACCCAGTACTTC
TRBJ2-4,.,TRBV29-1,.,CSVGTVGVNIQYF,TGCAGCGTTGGAACGGTGGGGGTAAACATTCAGTACTTC